This T cell receptor (beta chain) comes out of a study of blood T cells in healthy people across ages. The study, taken as a whole, reports: For the donors, CMV status was unknown and possibly confounded expanded clonotype changes. Naive CD4+ cell counts and diversity both ran higher in long-lived than in aged donors. Older age went with lower TCR beta diversity per million T cells, in a roughly linear way.

For the second PCR, which ran for about 7 to 12 cycles, a sample-barcoded 5' primer and a J-beta primer mix were used. Each CDR3 protein gets one entry after TCRdb re-called the 5' RACE reads with MiXCR. The sample lists roughly 1,700,000 distinct CDR3 sequences; 28% were seen once. Concerning this clonotype itself: Its target is not known.

Trimming took 6 bases from V and 7 from J; bases not matched to a gene: 7. CDR1 is MNHEY, CDR2 SVGEGT, per germline. This CDR3 is 14 amino acids long. Total RNA was extracted at no less than 6 micrograms per sample. The chain links TRBV6-2 or TRBV6-3 to TRBJ2-5; 11 nucleotides line up with TRBD1. This sequence was found in a woman in her 30s in good health. Material for sequencing was blood. CDR3 in amino acids: CASSPDRGHGTQYF. CDR3 bases: TGTGCCAGCAGCCCGGACAGGGGGCATGGGACCCAGTACTTC.